This TCR beta chain was captured by sequencing in a study of cytomegalovirus exposure and HLA in healthy donors. The PCR used 60 Vbeta and 13 Jbeta primers. Profiling relied on immunoSEQ multiplex PCR, and the TCRdb table lists in-frame clones only, not all of them. The sample lists some 150,000 clones, about 68% occurring once. With regard to this clone: Its antigen is still unknown.

Study-level results: Among donors in an Asian-associated ancestry cluster, a later analysis reportedly found fewer N-insertions than the approximately 700-donor mean.

The germline V gene has CDR1 SGHDN and CDR2 FVKESK. The CDR3 length is 11 residues. Deletions cut 4 bases from V and 4 bases from J, with 5 bases between. This TCR derives from a man aged 25-45 years in good health and CMV-seronegative. Sequenced sample: PBMCs. V gene TRBV14 combines with J gene TRBJ2-7, with a possible D match to TRBD2 (5 bases). CDR3 loop: CASSPGYEQYF. DNA of the CDR3: TGTGCCAGCAGCCCGGGGTACGAGCAGTACTTC.